The next 14 T cell receptor beta chains were all read from a single sample in a study of blood T cell repertoires in COVID-19. Data came from immunoSEQ multiplex PCR; TCRdb stores just in-frame clones and leaves some out. The sample gives 270,000 or so clones, about 89% of which show up once; approximately 9.7% is in the top ten. What was sequenced was peripheral blood. The receptors derive from a man aged 35 to 55 with active or convalescent COVID-19.

This sequence joins TRBV3-1 (or the pseudogene TRBV3-2) and TRBJ2-2, with D possibly being TRBD1 (6 bases). V lost 4 bases to trimming and J lost 0 bases, with 21 bases between them. Germline V CDR1 and CDR2: LGHDT, YNNKEL (reference sequence). The CDR3 covers 19 residues. The CDR3 region has the DNA TGTGCCAGCAGCCCTCTCGGGACATCCTTACTCGCGAACACCGGGGAGCTGTTTTTT. It translates to CASSPLGTSLLANTGELFF.

This chain joins TRBV6-6 and TRBJ2-7, with D possibly matching TRBD2 (5 bases). Germline V gives CDR1 MNHNY, CDR2 SVGAGI (reference sequence). The CDR3 contains 12 residues. Trimming took 0 bases from V and 6 from J, leaving 6 bases between them. DNA for the CDR3: TGTGCCAGCAGTTACTCGGCGGGCGAGCAGTACTTC. Translating gives CASSYSAGEQYF.

V and J are TRBV2 and TRBJ2-1, with 8 positions matching TRBD2. CDR1 SNHLY and CDR2 FYNNEI come from the germline V gene. This CDR3 has 17 amino acids. V was pared by 4 bases and J by 7 bases, with 15 bases of the junction left unmatched. The CDR3 DNA reads as TGTGCCAGCAGTGCCCTCGGATTAGCGGGGCCCATGAATGAGCAGTTCTTC. Translating gives CASSALGLAGPMNEQFF.

As regards this clone: Other DNA sequences in the same sample also yield this CDR3. This chain links TRBV9 with TRBJ2-1; D remains unclear. Per the germline V gene, CDR1 is SGDLS and CDR2 is YYNGEE. The CDR3 extends over 13 amino acids. Trimming took off 0 bases at V and 4 bases at J, with 5 bases between the two ends. DNA for the CDR3: TGTGCCAGCAGCGTAGGAGATTACAATGAGCAGTTCTTC. Translated, it gives CASSVGDYNEQFF.

The gene calls are TRBV7-8 and TRBJ2-3; 12 bases fit TRBD2. Per the germline V gene, CDR1 is SGHVS and CDR2 is FQNEAQ. V was clipped by 5 bases and J by 5 bases; unmatched bases: 11. The CDR3 spans 17 residues. CDR3 in amino acids: CASSPNRLAGVLDTQYF. CDR3 nucleotide sequence: TGTGCCAGCAGCCCAAATAGACTAGCGGGAGTTTTAGATACGCAGTATTTT.

The V and J genes are TRBV10-3 and TRBJ2-7; perhaps TRBD2 as D (5 bases). The CDR3 length is 14 residues. The germline CDR1 and CDR2 sequences are ENHRY and SYGVKD. Trimming shortened V by 3 bases and J by 2 bases, and 11 bases separated the two germline ends. CDR3 loop: CAISDYGVPYEQYF. CDR3 DNA sequence: TGTGCCATCAGTGATTACGGGGTTCCCTACGAGCAGTACTTC.

This sequence joins TRBV10-3 and TRBJ1-6; TRBD1 matches at 10 bases. V lost 0 bases to trimming and J lost 9 bases; unmatched junction nucleotides: 2. The CDR3 consists of 15 residues. Germline V lookup: CDR1 ENHRY, CDR2 SYGVKD. The CDR3 is CAISESGQGSSPLHF. CDR3 coding DNA: TGTGCCATCAGTGAGTCGGGACAGGGGAGTTCACCCCTCCACTTT.

In this sample, this clone turned up once. This chain links TRBV9 with TRBJ2-5; TRBD2 agrees at 9 bases. The V segment lost 0 bases and the J segment 0 bases; nucleotides outside the gene matches: 12. CDR3 length: 19 residues. Germline CDR1 and CDR2: SGDLS and YYNGEE. In DNA, the CDR3 is TGTGCCAGCAGCGTAGTTCCCCCGGGGGCGGGGGGGGACCAAGAGACCCAGTACTTC. Translation gives CASSVVPPGAGGDQETQYF.

The chain uses TRBV6-6 and TRBJ2-2; 9 positions agree with TRBD1. Germline CDR1 MNHNY, CDR2 SVGAGI (reference sequence). V was clipped by 0 bases and J by 7 bases; unmatched bases: 3. The CDR3 is 15 amino acids. This chain's CDR3 is CASSYSGTGFGELFF. CDR3 nucleotides: TGTGCCAGCAGTTACTCGGGGACAGGGTTCGGGGAGCTGTTTTTT.

V is TRBV28 and J is TRBJ1-2; 8 bases are shared with TRBD1. This CDR3 contains 13 residues. J lost 8 bases, V lost 6 bases, and 8 bases had no gene match. Germline-derived CDR1 and CDR2 are MDHEN and SYDVKM. CDR3: CASSSLDRGGYTF. CDR3 sequence (DNA): TGTGCCAGCAGCTCCCTCGACAGGGGCGGCTACACCTTC.

For this clone: The junction and the germline gene differ at one end; a read error may be behind it. The V call is TRBV29-1, the J call TRBJ2-7; D might be TRBD2 (5 bases). Germline V CDR1 and CDR2: SQVTM, ANQGSEA. The CDR3 loop spans 11 amino acids. The CDR3 reads CSVESGWERYF. As DNA, the CDR3 is TGCAGCGTTGAGTCGGGTTGGGAGCGGTACTTC.

The chain carries TRBV28 and TRBJ2-7; 7 bases fit TRBD1. CDR1 and CDR2 (germline): MDHEN, SYDVKM. The CDR3 is made up of 13 amino acids. V shed 5 bases, J shed 5 bases, and the junction held 6 bases outside the gene matches. Here the CDR3 reads CASSIQGLHEQYF. DNA of the CDR3: TGTGCCAGCAGTATACAGGGGTTACACGAGCAGTACTTC.

This clone has only a few counts. The chain employs TRBV11-3 and TRBJ1-1; D not certain. Germline lookup yields CDR1 SGHNT and CDR2 YENEEA. The CDR3 is made up of 14 amino acids. V was clipped by 1 base and J by 1 base, with 7 bases between them. CDR3 loop: CASSLAGSNTEAFF. CDR3 nucleotide sequence: TGTGCCAGCAGCTTAGCGGGATCGAACACTGAAGCTTTCTTT.

The V call is TRBV30, the J call TRBJ2-3; D is undetermined. Germline CDR1 GTSNPN, CDR2 SVGIG (reference sequence). This CDR3 has 13 residues. With 3 bases removed from V and 7 bases from J, the gap between germline ends came to 14 bases. The CDR3 DNA sequence: TGTGCCTGGAGAGAGAGGAGTTCTAATACGCAGTATTTT. Translating gives CAWRERSSNTQYF. Looking up the rest from reference TRBV30 and TRBJ2-3 gives the full variable domain: SQTIHQWPATLVQPVGSPLSLECTVEGTSNPNLYWYRQAAGRGLQLLFYSVGIGQISSEVPQNLSASRPQDRQFILSSKKLLLSDSGFYLCAWRERSSNTQYFGPGTRLTVL.